This TCR beta chain was recovered during a study of T cells in Graves' hyperthyroidism and ophthalmopathy (dated by TCRdb to between 2018 and 2020). A note on the overall study: Peripheral blood was collected at initial diagnosis, before any treatment. A discovery cohort of around 98 patients, 43 with Graves' ophthalmopathy and under 60 with stable Graves' hyperthyroidism, was used to find distinguishing TCR V-J signatures. Whether ophthalmopathy could be predicted prospectively was tested in an independent validation cohort made up of under 20 hyperthyroidism patients plus 17 patients who later progressed to ophthalmopathy. For training and testing, the 100 or so patients in the discovery cohort were randomly divided in a 7:3 ratio. In several Graves' hyperthyroidism patients, the study also compared T-cell repertoires from thyroid tissue with T-cell repertoires from blood. Once sampling was done, hyperthyroidism patients were given methimazole at a starting dose of 30 mg daily, whereas ophthalmopathy patients were given high-dose intravenous methylprednisolone. The paper reports TCR Vbeta CDR3 sequencing of some 140 peripheral blood samples: around 41 ophthalmopathy, around 80 hyperthyroidism and around 17 progressor patients. The paper's findings and limits, for the study overall: No statistical method was used to set the sample size in advance, and investigators knew the group allocation. Ophthalmopathy was separated from stable hyperthyroidism by a 13 V-J signature model, with 87.88% sensitivity and about 81% specificity obtained in cross-validation and 80%/75% obtained in testing. In validation, the model predicted progression to ophthalmopathy a median of approximately 6.6 months before onset, with approximately 71% sensitivity and almost 75% specificity. Most expanded thyroid clonotypes (frequency above 0.001) were also detected in blood, a finding suggesting that blood repertoires may reflect thyroid immune responses.

TCR beta CDR3 regions were amplified from RNA transcripts. The TCR CDR3 was subjected to a first round of RT-PCR using the HTBI primer set and the Qiagen OneStep RT-PCR kit. Libraries were constructed in a second round of multiplex PCR, after which size selection and purification were performed. Paired-end sequencing of the libraries was performed with 100 bp reads on an Illumina HiSeq2000. In the original analysis: Raw data were processed with SOAPnuke, discarding reads with adapters, uncalled bases, mean Phred below 15, or no exact constant-primer or identifier match. COPE v1.2.5 was used to merge the high-quality paired reads, and each unique nucleotide sequence was defined as a clonotype. MiTCR v1.1 was used to align the clonotypes against IMGT TRBV, TRBD and TRBJ reference segments. The analysis included only V-J combinations with a frequency above 0.0001, which together covered about 99% of the repertoires. A TCS score was defined as the ratio between F50 (clonal expansion) and ExV (chaos), using BLOSUM62-based TCRdist between CDR3 peptides within each V-J. Welch's t-statistics and random forest reduced 450 to 600 V-J features to 10 to 15, which were used in a naive Bayes classifier (R e1071). TCRdb trimmed the raw reads at Q25, called clones with MiXCR and kept productive beta chains. One record per CDR3 amino acid sequence lists the most common genes and DNA. The V and J calls and clone size are TCRdb's, not the authors'. Here the sample has under 350,000 distinct CDR3 sequences; approximately 18% occur a single time. The ten most abundant clones make up 45% to 55% of the sample.

In its sample, this clonotype was seen many times. The antigen this receptor binds is unknown. No base quality values were provided; no much bigger clone lies one nucleotide off. The germline V gene (reference sequence) provides CDR1 LGHDT and CDR2 YNNKEL. Germline trimming amounts to 3 bases on V and 4 bases on J, with 8 as the count of junction bases outside the gene matches. The CDR3 numbers 15 residues from cysteine through phenylalanine. The DNA shown is the 45-base CDR3, in frame from base 1. Graves' hyperthyroidism was defined as stable when no progression to ophthalmopathy occurred over 18 months of follow-up. Hyperthyroidism patients were newly diagnosed, had a disease duration of under 2 months, and were aged 18 to 65 years. Any patient with an uncontrolled infection, another autoimmune disease, pregnancy or lactation was excluded. Clinical symptoms, serum thyroxine and TRAb, thyroid ultrasound, and orbital computed tomography formed the basis for the diagnoses. Ficoll-Paque density gradient centrifugation was used to isolate PBMCs from 8 to 10 ml of fresh peripheral blood. Trizol reagent was used to extract total RNA, and RNA quality was then checked on an Agilent 2100 Bioanalyzer.

Here the chain combines TRBV3-1 and TRBJ1-2, and TRBD1 matches 7 of the central bases. Sequencing was performed on blood. The TCR was taken from a woman aged 45-59 years with Graves' hyperthyroidism. This receptor carries the CDR3 CASSHTSGGSYGYTF. The DNA sequence is given as TGTGCCAGCAGCCATACCTCAGGGGGTTCCTATGGCTACACCTTC.